These 22 T cell receptor beta chains were sequenced from one sample in a study of blood T cells in healthy people across ages. A second PCR, run for about 7 to 12 cycles, used a sample-barcoded 5' primer plus a J-beta primer mix. MiXCR, run by TCRdb on the 5' RACE reads, gives a single entry per CDR3 protein. The sample shows approximately 820,000 distinct CDR3 sequences, 40% to 50% of them seen only once. Sequencing was performed on blood. These TCRs come from a man aged 55 to 70 in good health.

The chain couples TRBV6-1 to TRBJ1-5; maybe TRBD1 (6 bases). CDR3 length: 18 residues. Trimming stripped 1 base from V and 1 base from J, with 17 bases between. CDR1 and CDR2 (germline): MNHNS, SASEGT. In nucleotides, the CDR3 is TGTGCCAGCAGTGAAGTGGGGGGGGCAGTGTTGAGCAATCAGCCCCAGCATTTT. Translation gives CASSEVGGAVLSNQPQHF.

This clonotype was seen only a few times. The chain carries TRBV20-1 and TRBJ2-3; D is perhaps TRBD1 (6 bases). V was pared by 6 bases and J by 2 bases, with 18 bases between. The CDR3 has 15 amino acids. Germline V gene data show CDR1 as DFQATT and CDR2 as SNEGSKA (reference sequence). CDR3 coding DNA: TGCAGTGCCAACGTCCTACAGGGTTCCACAGATACGCAGTATTTT. Translating gives CSANVLQGSTDTQYF.

The gene calls are TRBV20-1 and TRBJ2-3, with 10 bases matching TRBD2. CDR1 DFQATT and CDR2 SNEGSKA come from the germline V gene (reference sequence). There are 14 residues in the CDR3. With V trimmed by 4 bases and J by 6 bases, 7 bases remained unmatched. The CDR3 sequence is CSATSGGAWDTQYF. The CDR3, as DNA: TGCAGTGCTACGAGCGGGGGGGCATGGGATACGCAGTATTTT.

This clonotype was seen just once. This chain connects TRBV6-6 to TRBJ1-4; 7 bases are shared with TRBD1. Germline lookup yields CDR1 MNHNY and CDR2 SVGAGI (reference sequence). The CDR3 sequence is 14 residues long. Losses at the gene ends were 6 bases for V and 8 bases for J; bases not matched to a gene: 9. The CDR3 loop is CASRIDRVSEKLFF. The CDR3 coding sequence is TGTGCCAGCAGGATCGACAGGGTCAGCGAAAAACTGTTTTTT.

The V gene is TRBV7-2, the J gene TRBJ1-2; the D is unclear. V lost 5 bases, J lost 4 bases, and 11 bases lay in between. This CDR3 region has 13 residues. Germline V gene sequence: CDR1 SGHTA, CDR2 FQGNSA. CDR3 loop: CASSVEVSYGYTF. The CDR3 region has the DNA TGTGCCAGCAGCGTAGAGGTATCCTATGGCTACACCTTC.

As for this clonotype: The junction and the germline gene differ at one end; a read error may be behind it. V is TRBV7-2 and J is TRBJ2-1, with a possible D match to TRBD2 (6 bases). This CDR3 comprises 16 residues. Per the germline V gene, CDR1 is SGHTA and CDR2 is FQGNSA. As DNA, the CDR3 is TGTTCCAGCAGCACCCAGGGAGGCCTACTCGGGAATGAGCAGTTCTTC. It yields the protein CSSSTQGGLLGNEQFF.

This clonotype came up once. The CDR3 DNA follows: TGTGCCATCAGTGGGGACATGGGAGAGACCCAGTACTTC. Translating gives CAISGDMGETQYF. This rearrangement joins TRBV10-3 to TRBJ2-5; the D gene is possibly TRBD1 (6 bases). This CDR3 comprises 13 residues. Germline V gene lookup returns CDR1 ENHRY and CDR2 SYGVKD. The V end lost 4 bases, the J end lost 4 bases, and 10 bases lay between the germline ends.

A note on this clonotype: A much larger clone lies a single base off, so this may be a read error. The chain links TRBV6-1 to TRBJ1-5; unclear D gene. The CDR3 totals 15 residues. CDR1 and CDR2 from the germline V gene are MNHNS and SASEGT. For the CDR3, the DNA is TGTGCCAGCAGGCCCTCGGCGGATAGCAATAAGCCCCAGCATTTT. It specifies CASRPSADSNKPQHF.

This clonotype was seen a handful of times. CDR3 DNA: TGTGCCAGCAGTCCAGAGGACAGAAACATTCAGTACTTC. This sequence encodes CASSPEDRNIQYF. The chain uses TRBV27 and TRBJ2-4, with D perhaps matching TRBD1 (6 bases). The CDR3 is made up of 13 amino acids. Germline V gene data show CDR1 as MNHEY and CDR2 as SMNVEV (reference sequence). V was shortened by 5 bases and J by 6 bases, with 11 bases between the two germline ends.

Only a few counts were recorded for this clonotype. V usage is TRBV7-6 and J usage is TRBJ2-7; weak D call: TRBD2 (6 bases). The CDR3 consists of 14 residues. From germline, CDR1 is SGHVS and CDR2 FNYEAQ. V was pared by 0 bases and J by 1 base, with 7 bases between. CDR3 protein: CASSLAEGSYEQYF. The CDR3 coding sequence is TGTGCCAGCAGCTTAGCGGAGGGGTCCTACGAGCAGTACTTC. Full variable domain (missing parts from reference TRBV7-6 and TRBJ2-7): GAGVSQSPRYKVTKRGQDVALRCDPISGHVSLYWYRQALGQGPEFLTYFNYEAQQDKSGLPNDRFSAERPEGSISTLTIQRTEQRDSAMYRCASSLAEGSYEQYFGPGTRLTVT.

The rearrangement links TRBV5-1 to TRBJ1-4; D is undetermined. This CDR3 has 12 residues. Trimming pared 9 bases from V and 2 bases from J, leaving 8 bases between. Germline CDR1 is SGHRS and CDR2 is YFSETQ. In DNA form, the CDR3 reads TGCGCCACTGGATATACTAATGAAAAACTGTTTTTT. Translated: CATGYTNEKLFF.

In regard to this clonotype: A read error may produce the germline difference seen at one junction end. The rearrangement joins TRBV7-2 to TRBJ1-6; the D gene is possibly TRBD1 (6 bases). CDR1 is SGHTA and CDR2 is FQGNSA in the germline V gene. There are 14 residues in the CDR3. CDR3 nucleotides: TGTGCCGGCAGCTTAGGGGGTGGAGGATCACCCCTCCACTTT. This sequence encodes CAGSLGGGGSPLHF.

This clonotype turned up a few times. This rearrangement joins TRBV7-9 to TRBJ2-4, with 12 bases aligning to TRBD1. TRBJ2-7 explains the end of the DNA better; the J call may be wrong. Germline assignment: CDR1 SEHNR and CDR2 FQNEAQ (reference sequence). The CDR3 totals 18 residues. DNA of the CDR3: TGTGCCAGCAGCTCCAGGGGACAGGGGGCTCTTATGTTCTACGAGCAGTACTTC. The encoded protein is CASSSRGQGALMFYEQYF.

This sequence joins TRBV12-3 or TRBV12-4 and TRBJ2-3, with 14 bases aligning to TRBD2. The CDR3 is made up of 16 amino acids. The trim removed 6 bases at V and 5 bases at J, leaving 7 bases unmatched. This CDR3 is CASRLRLAGGRDTQYF. The CDR3 DNA is TGTGCCAGCAGACTGAGACTAGCGGGGGGGAGAGATACGCAGTATTTT.

This clonotype appeared a few times. V usage is TRBV29-1 and J usage is TRBJ1-4; weak D call: TRBD1 (5 bases). Germline-derived CDR1 and CDR2 are SQVTM and ANQGSEA. This CDR3 spans 13 amino acids. Trimming cost V 7 bases and J 5 bases, with 14 bases left between them. The CDR3 sequence is CSAFLDKNEKLFF. CDR3 DNA sequence: TGCAGCGCTTTTTTGGACAAAAATGAAAAACTGTTTTTT.

The rearrangement uses TRBV20-1 and TRBJ2-3, with D unresolved. This CDR3 is built from 13 residues. Per germline, CDR1 DFQATT and CDR2 SNEGSKA (reference sequence). V was cut by 3 bases and J by 6 bases, with 13 bases left in between. The CDR3: CSASWPTGDTQYF. CDR3 nucleotides: TGCAGTGCTAGTTGGCCTACTGGGGATACGCAGTATTTT.

This clonotype showed up just a few times. The chain couples TRBV20-1 to TRBJ1-2; D unresolved. Deletions cut 4 bases from V and 2 bases from J, with 14 bases between. Germline values: CDR1 DFQATT, CDR2 SNEGSKA (reference sequence). This CDR3 has 14 amino acids. The CDR3 sequence is CSATTAGSNYGYTF. The CDR3, as DNA: TGCAGTGCTACTACGGCAGGATCCAACTATGGCTACACCTTC.

V gene TRBV12-3 or TRBV12-4 combines with J gene TRBJ2-1; maybe TRBD1 (5 bases). The CDR3 loop spans 15 amino acids. Deletions cut 7 bases from V and 7 bases from J, with 20 bases between. Written as DNA, the CDR3 is TGTGCCAGCACTCCTCATCCCCAGGGCGTTAATGAGCAGTTCTTC. This sequence encodes CASTPHPQGVNEQFF.

This clonotype was recorded a few times. One end of the junction does not line up with germline, which may come from a read error. This sequence joins TRBV6-1 and TRBJ2-1; 8 bases are shared with TRBD2. The CDR3 has 15 amino acids. Germline V gene sequence: CDR1 MNHNS, CDR2 SASEGT. The CDR3 bases are TGTGCCAGCAGTCAAGCCTTGATTGCGGGGGGTGAGCAGTTCTTC. Translation gives CASSQALIAGGEQFF.

The rearrangement links TRBV7-2 to TRBJ1-4, with D unclear. The CDR3 has 15 amino acids. Trimming removed 1 base from V and 2 bases from J, with 8 bases in between. Germline-derived CDR1 and CDR2 are SGHTA and FQGNSA. The chain's CDR3 is CASSLEGSTNEKLFF. CDR3 in DNA: TGTGCCAGCAGCTTAGAAGGGAGTACTAATGAAAAACTGTTTTTT.

This clonotype was detected only once. A much larger clone differs from this one at a single base, so this may be a read error. V gene TRBV7-2 combines with J gene TRBJ2-7; a weak D match, TRBD1 (5 bases). The CDR3 is 14 residues long. The germline V gene encodes CDR1 SGHTA and CDR2 FQGNSA. The DNA for the CDR3 is TGTGCCGGCAGCTTATCCAGGGATACCTACGAGCAGTACTTC. It is translated as CAGSLSRDTYEQYF.

V gene TRBV27 combines with J gene TRBJ2-7; D may be TRBD1 or TRBD2 (5 bases each). Per the germline V gene, CDR1 is MNHEY and CDR2 is SMNVEV (reference sequence). CDR3 size: 13 residues. Trimming shortened V by 10 bases and J by 5 bases, and 18 bases separated the two germline ends. As DNA, the CDR3 is TGTGCCACGAAGGGACCGGGGATCCACGAGCAGTACTTC. It encodes CATKGPGIHEQYF.